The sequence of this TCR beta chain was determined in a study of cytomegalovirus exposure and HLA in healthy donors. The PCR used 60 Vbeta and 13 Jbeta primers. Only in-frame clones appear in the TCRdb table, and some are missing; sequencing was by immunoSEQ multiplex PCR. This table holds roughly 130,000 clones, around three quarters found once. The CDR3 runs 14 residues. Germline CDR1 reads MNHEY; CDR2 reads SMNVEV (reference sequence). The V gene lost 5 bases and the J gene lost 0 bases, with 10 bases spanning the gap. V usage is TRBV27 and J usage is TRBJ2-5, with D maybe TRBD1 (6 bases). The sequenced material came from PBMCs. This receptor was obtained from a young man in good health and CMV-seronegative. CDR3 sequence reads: CASSPWDNQETQYF. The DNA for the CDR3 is TGTGCCAGCAGTCCTTGGGACAACCAAGAGACCCAGTACTTC.